Ten or more counts support the clone carrying this T cell receptor beta chain. Each CDR3 protein gets one entry after TCRdb re-called the 5' RACE reads with MiXCR. The data show some 50,000 distinct CDR3 sequences, approximately 10% seen once. This entry comes from a study of early T cells in non-severe SARS-CoV-2 infection. The CDR3 is 16 residues long. J gave up 8 bases and V 4 bases, and 12 bases lay outside the gene matches. CDR1 DFQATT and CDR2 SNEGSKA come from the germline V gene (reference sequence). Sequenced here: whole blood, sampled at baseline. This clonotype was obtained from an adult who was a healthcare worker with PCR-confirmed SARS-CoV-2 infection or an uninfected control (not recorded which). The gene calls are TRBV20-1 and TRBJ2-1, with TRBD2 identical over 12 bases. The CDR3 region is CSATQGLAGGQDEQFF. CDR3 in DNA: TGCAGTGCTACCCAGGGCCTAGCGGGAGGGCAAGATGAGCAGTTCTTC.